The rows below give T cell receptor beta chains drawn from one sample of a study of blood T cell repertoires in COVID-19. Data came from immunoSEQ multiplex PCR; TCRdb stores just in-frame clones and leaves some out. The profile covers under 250,000 clones, with about four fifths appearing a single time and 2% to 3% taken by the ten largest. Sequenced sample: peripheral blood. These receptors were collected from a woman between 35 and 50 years old with active or convalescent COVID-19. Both conserved end residues are part of each CDR3. Fields, in order: V gene, clone size, D gene, J gene, CDR3 DNA, CDR3 protein. The D gene is left open where the match is weak. Size is omitted from some rows. Given values are once, few, many or a class for expanded clones.

v_gene: TRBV4-3; abundance: -; d_gene: TRBD1; j_gene: TRBJ1-4; CDR3nt: TGCGCCAGCAGCCGGGGACAGGCAACTAATGAAAAACTGTTTTTT; CDR3aa: CASSRGQATNEKLFF
v_gene: TRBV24-1; abundance: -; d_gene: -; j_gene: TRBJ1-4; CDR3nt: TGTGCCACCAGTGGGGGCTTGGGGAAAGGGCTGTTTTTT; CDR3aa: CATSGGLGKGLFF
v_gene: TRBV19; abundance: -; d_gene: TRBD1; j_gene: TRBJ1-2; CDR3nt: TGTGCCAGTAGTATACCCCCGGGACAGGGGGCCTATGGCTACACCTTC; CDR3aa: CASSIPPGQGAYGYTF
v_gene: TRBV11-2; abundance: -; d_gene: TRBD1; j_gene: TRBJ1-2; CDR3nt: TGTGCCAGCAGCCAACCCTCGCGGGACAGGGACGATGGCTACACCTTC; CDR3aa: CASSQPSRDRDDGYTF
v_gene: TRBV29-1; abundance: -; d_gene: TRBD1; j_gene: TRBJ2-7; CDR3nt: TGCAGCGTTGAAGATTGGGACAGGTCGTCCTACGAGCAGTACTTC; CDR3aa: CSVEDWDRSSYEQYF
v_gene: TRBV14; abundance: -; d_gene: -; j_gene: TRBJ1-5; CDR3nt: TGTGCCAGCAGCCGGGATAGCGGGCATTGGCAGCCCCAGCATTTT; CDR3aa: CASSRDSGHWQPQHF
v_gene: TRBV19; abundance: -; d_gene: -; j_gene: TRBJ1-2; CDR3nt: TGTGCCAGTAGTATAGTTGACAGGTCAAACTATGGCTACACCTTC; CDR3aa: CASSIVDRSNYGYTF
v_gene: TRBV10-3; abundance: -; d_gene: TRBD1; j_gene: TRBJ1-4; CDR3nt: TGTGCCATCAGTGACCGTGGACAGGGAGCAACTAATGAAAAACTGTTTTTT; CDR3aa: CAISDRGQGATNEKLFF
v_gene: TRBV5-1; abundance: once; d_gene: TRBD2; j_gene: TRBJ2-3; CDR3nt: TGCGCCAGCAGCCACGGGACTAGCGTTGTCACAGATACGCAGTATTTT; CDR3aa: CASSHGTSVVTDTQYF
v_gene: TRBV2; abundance: -; d_gene: TRBD1; j_gene: TRBJ1-1; CDR3nt: TGTGCCAGCAGGCGACAGGGAAGGAGTGACACTGAAGCTTTCTTT; CDR3aa: CASRRQGRSDTEAFF
v_gene: TRBV28; abundance: -; d_gene: -; j_gene: TRBJ1-5; CDR3nt: TGTGCCAGCAGTGACAAGCTCAACGGTCAGCCCCAGCATTTT; CDR3aa: CASSDKLNGQPQHF
v_gene: TRBV27; abundance: -; d_gene: -; j_gene: TRBJ1-1; CDR3nt: TGTGCCAGCAGGGGAGGGGCTATGAACACTGAAGCTTTCTTT; CDR3aa: CASRGGAMNTEAFF
v_gene: TRBV11-3; abundance: few; d_gene: TRBD2; j_gene: TRBJ2-3; CDR3nt: TGTGCCAGCAGCCACGGGGTAGCGGGAGTCTCAGATACGCAGTATTTT; CDR3aa: CASSHGVAGVSDTQYF
v_gene: TRBV11-3; abundance: -; d_gene: -; j_gene: TRBJ1-4; CDR3nt: TGTGCCAGCAGCTTAGTGGGGCTGGGTGAAAAACTGTTTTTT; CDR3aa: CASSLVGLGEKLFF
v_gene: TRBV15; abundance: -; d_gene: TRBD1; j_gene: TRBJ1-5; CDR3nt: TGTGCCACCAGCCTCCGGGGACAGGGCAATCAGCCCCAGCATTTT; CDR3aa: CATSLRGQGNQPQHF
v_gene: TRBV11-2; abundance: -; d_gene: -; j_gene: TRBJ2-1; CDR3nt: TGTGCCAGCAGCTTAACACCTACAGGGGAGCAGTTCTTC; CDR3aa: CASSLTPTGEQFF
v_gene: TRBV4-1; abundance: -; d_gene: TRBD2; j_gene: TRBJ2-3; CDR3nt: TGCGCCAGCAGCCAACAGACTAGCGGGGGCCCAGATACGCAGTATTTT; CDR3aa: CASSQQTSGGPDTQYF
v_gene: TRBV28; abundance: -; d_gene: TRBD1; j_gene: TRBJ2-3; CDR3nt: TGTGCCAGCAGTCTACTAAACAGGGACAGGGGAACAGATACGCAGTATTTT; CDR3aa: CASSLLNRDRGTDTQYF
v_gene: TRBV7-2; abundance: -; d_gene: -; j_gene: TRBJ1-1; CDR3nt: TGTGCCAGCAGCGTTTGGGGGCGCGCATCTGAAGCTTTCTTT; CDR3aa: CASSVWGRASEAFF
v_gene: TRBV29-1; abundance: -; d_gene: -; j_gene: TRBJ1-1; CDR3nt: TGCAGCGTGGCGGAAGACACTGAAGCTTTCTTT; CDR3aa: CSVAEDTEAFF
v_gene: TRBV6-2/TRBV6-3; abundance: -; d_gene: TRBD1; j_gene: TRBJ2-2; CDR3nt: TGTGCCAGCAGTTCAGGGGGTGCGAACACCGGGGAGCTGTTTTTT; CDR3aa: CASSSGGANTGELFF
v_gene: TRBV27; abundance: -; d_gene: -; j_gene: TRBJ1-3; CDR3nt: TGTGCCAGCCGGGAGAGTTCTGGAAACACCATATATTTT; CDR3aa: CASRESSGNTIYF
v_gene: TRBV7-2; abundance: -; d_gene: -; j_gene: TRBJ2-5; CDR3nt: TGTGCCAGCAGCTTGCGAGGTGTAGGAGAGACCCAGTACTTC; CDR3aa: CASSLRGVGETQYF
v_gene: TRBV19; abundance: -; d_gene: -; j_gene: TRBJ2-6; CDR3nt: TGTGCCAGTAGTATGGGGAGATTTGCCAACGTCCTGACTTTC; CDR3aa: CASSMGRFANVLTF
v_gene: TRBV9; abundance: -; d_gene: -; j_gene: TRBJ2-2; CDR3nt: TGTGCCAGCAGCGGACACAGGTCAGCGAACACCGGGGAGCTGTTTTTT; CDR3aa: CASSGHRSANTGELFF
v_gene: TRBV7-2; abundance: -; d_gene: TRBD2; j_gene: TRBJ2-7; CDR3nt: TGTGCCAGCAGCTTATTAGCGGGGGGGTCCTACGAGCAGTACTTC; CDR3aa: CASSLLAGGSYEQYF
v_gene: TRBV4-3; abundance: -; d_gene: TRBD2; j_gene: TRBJ2-3; CDR3nt: TGCGCCAGCAGCCAAGATCTTCTAGCGGGGGCCCTTAGCACAGATACGCAGTATTTT; CDR3aa: CASSQDLLAGALSTDTQYF
v_gene: TRBV5-4; abundance: few; d_gene: TRBD1; j_gene: TRBJ1-3; CDR3nt: TGTGCCAGCAGCCGGACAGGGGATGGTAGGAACACCATATATTTT; CDR3aa: CASSRTGDGRNTIYF
v_gene: TRBV24-1; abundance: -; d_gene: -; j_gene: TRBJ2-3; CDR3nt: TGTGCCACCAGTGACCTTAAGAGGGCGGGGAGCACAGATACGCAGTATTTT; CDR3aa: CATSDLKRAGSTDTQYF